Following are 17 T cell receptor beta chains from one sample sequenced in a study of vaccination and CD4 T cells after COVID-19. Treatment meaning: roughly 11-day PBMC culture with coronavirus spike peptide pools or control peptides (ViraFEST assay). CD4+ T cells that had been cultured provided DNA sequenced with the Oncomine TCR Beta short-read assay. Each CDR3 protein gets one entry after TCRdb re-called the PCR reads with MiXCR. The sample lists roughly 4,200 distinct CDR3 sequences; 55% to 70% were seen once. These receptors are not linked to any known antigen. Sequencing used CD4+ T cells from blood, cultured in vitro. Receptors were obtained from a human donor who had recovered from COVID-19.

This sequence joins TRBV12-3 or TRBV12-4 and TRBJ1-2; a possible D gene is TRBD1 (6 bases). Trimming stripped 5 bases from V and 6 bases from J, with 16 bases between. The CDR3 length is 14 residues. CDR3 bases: TGTGCCAGCAGTGGGGGACACGGAGGCCATGGCTACACCTTC. As protein: CASSGGHGGHGYTF.

The V and J genes are TRBV5-1 and TRBJ1-6, with no clear D. V was cut by 0 bases and J by 6 bases, with 7 bases left in between. The CDR3 consists of 14 residues. Germline V gene lookup returns CDR1 SGHRS and CDR2 YFSETQ. CDR3 protein: CASSLGGLNSPLHF. The CDR3, as DNA: TGCGCCAGCAGCTTGGGGGGTCTTAATTCACCCCTCCACTTT.

This clonotype was picked up a small number of times. This chain connects TRBV6-1 to TRBJ1-2; TRBD1 might be the D (6 bases). The length of the CDR3 is 13 residues. V lost 6 bases to trimming and J lost 6 bases, with 14 bases between them. The germline gives CDR1 MNHNS, CDR2 SASEGT. CDR3 in DNA: TGTGCCAGCAGCCCAGGGGCACCCCATGGCTACACCTTC. Translated, it gives CASSPGAPHGYTF.

This chain uses TRBV20-1 with TRBJ1-2; D call uncertain. The germline V and J ends were trimmed by 0 bases and 1 base, with 6 bases remaining between them. The germline gives CDR1 DFQATT, CDR2 SNEGSKA (reference sequence). This CDR3 is built from 13 residues. CDR3 in DNA: TGCAGTGCTAGAGATGCAGATAACTATGGCTACACCTTC. Translated: CSARDADNYGYTF.

The rearrangement joins TRBV30 to TRBJ1-5, with 7 bases lining up with TRBD1. CDR3 size: 13 residues. From germline, CDR1 is GTSNPN and CDR2 SVGIG (reference sequence). Trimming cost V 1 base and J 5 bases; bases outside gene matches: 2. CDR3 residues: CAWSGTGDQPQHF. The CDR3 DNA follows: TGTGCCTGGAGTGGTACAGGGGATCAGCCCCAGCATTTT.

This clonotype was seen a handful of times. This chain joins TRBV21-1 and TRBJ1-5; the table gives TRBD1 as D, unverified against the DNA. TRBV21-1 is flagged as a pseudogene. This CDR3 spans 16 amino acids. This CDR3 reads CARGRTAPYSNQPQHF. In nucleotides, the CDR3 is TGTGCCAGAGGACGGACAGCACCTTATAGCAATCAGCCCCAGCATTTT.

The rearrangement links TRBV20-1 to TRBJ1-5; no clear D. Germline CDR1 reads DFQATT; CDR2 reads SNEGSKA (reference sequence). This CDR3 has 13 amino acids. The V gene lost 3 bases and the J gene lost 3 bases, with 9 bases spanning the gap. CDR3 nucleotides: TGCAGTGCTAGGGCGGGCCACAATCAGCCCCAGCATTTT. Protein: CSARAGHNQPQHF.

The chain employs TRBV20-1 and TRBJ1-2; D may be TRBD1 (5 bases). V lost 1 base to trimming and J lost 4 bases, with 10 bases between them. CDR1 is DFQATT and CDR2 is SNEGSKA in the germline V gene (reference sequence). The CDR3 spans 13 residues. CDR3 sequence reads: CSARVGGTYGYTF. The CDR3 nucleotides read TGCAGTGCTAGAGTGGGGGGAACCTATGGCTACACCTTC.

J is TRBJ1-2 and V is TRBV6-2 or TRBV6-3; 9 positions agree with TRBD1. V was clipped by 6 bases and J by 5 bases; unmatched bases: 4. The CDR3 length is 13 residues. The germline V gene has CDR1 MNHEY and CDR2 SVGEGT. The CDR3 bases are TGTGCCAGCAGACACGACAGGGGGTATGGCTACACCTTC. This sequence encodes CASRHDRGYGYTF.

This rearrangement joins TRBV20-1 to TRBJ1-5, with 7 bases that match TRBD1. This CDR3 comprises 12 residues. The trim removed 5 bases at V and 7 bases at J, leaving 5 bases unmatched. Germline values: CDR1 DFQATT, CDR2 SNEGSKA (reference sequence). CDR3 in amino acids: CSADRVGQPQHF. The CDR3 region has the DNA TGCAGTGCTGACAGGGTGGGGCAGCCCCAGCATTTT.

The rearrangement uses TRBV20-1 and TRBJ1-5; D remains unclear. The V and J ends lost 1 base and 0 bases respectively, with 13 bases between them. The CDR3 runs 16 residues. Looked up from germline, CDR1 is DFQATT and CDR2 is SNEGSKA (reference sequence). The CDR3 is CSARVLATDSNQPQHF. The CDR3, as DNA: TGCAGTGCTAGAGTATTAGCAACTGATAGCAATCAGCCCCAGCATTTT.

This clonotype was found once. CDR3 protein: CASRRQGHTLHF. The CDR3 DNA sequence: TGTGCCAGCAGGCGGCAGGGGCACACCCTCCACTTT. J is TRBJ1-6 and V is TRBV6-1; D possibly corresponds to TRBD1 (6 bases). CDR3 length: 12 residues. The V gene lost 6 bases and the J gene lost 14 bases, with 14 bases spanning the gap. CDR1 MNHNS and CDR2 SASEGT come from the germline V gene.

This chain joins TRBV20-1 and TRBJ1-2; no clear D gene. Germline-derived CDR1 and CDR2 are DFQATT and SNEGSKA (reference sequence). V lost 1 base to trimming and J lost 8 bases, with 8 bases between them. The CDR3 length is 11 residues. The DNA of the CDR3 is TGCAGTGCTAGAGGCTTGGAGGGCTACACCTTC. It encodes CSARGLEGYTF.

The chain carries TRBV7-9 and TRBJ1-2, with unresolved D. This CDR3 is 14 amino acids long. V lost 3 bases and J 8 bases, leaving 16 bases between the germline ends. CDR1 and CDR2 (germline): SEHNR, FQNEAQ (reference sequence). The CDR3 loop is CASSLSSARKGYTF. CDR3 nucleotides: TGTGCCAGCAGCTTGTCGTCAGCACGTAAGGGCTACACCTTC.

This chain uses TRBV20-1 with TRBJ1-1; D possibly corresponds to TRBD1 (5 bases). Deletions cut 0 bases from V and 5 bases from J, with 13 bases between. Germline V gives CDR1 DFQATT, CDR2 SNEGSKA (reference sequence). The CDR3 loop spans 14 amino acids. The CDR3, as DNA: TGCAGTGCTAGAGATTGGGGGGAGAGTACTGAAGCTTTCTTT. Translating it yields CSARDWGESTEAFF.

The chain links TRBV12-3 or TRBV12-4 to TRBJ1-2; a possible D gene is TRBD1 (5 bases). The V gene lost 3 bases and the J gene lost 4 bases, with 15 bases spanning the gap. The CDR3 extends over 15 amino acids. DNA of the CDR3: TGTGCCAGCAGTTTCCCCTCCCAGGGCCTCTATGGCTACACCTTC. It yields the protein CASSFPSQGLYGYTF.

V usage is TRBV28 and J usage is TRBJ1-6; weak D call: TRBD1 (6 bases). The ends were cut back, 7 bases at V and 6 bases at J, with 13 bases in the middle. Germline CDR1 reads MDHEN; CDR2 reads SYDVKM. CDR3 size: 14 residues. CDR3 sequence (DNA): TGTGCCAGCACAATTAGGGGGGTTAATTCACCCCTCCACTTT. This gives the protein CASTIRGVNSPLHF.